The 28 T cell receptor beta chains reported below all come from one sample, sequenced in a study of T cell responses to AZD1222 COVID-19 vaccine. Profiled with immunoSEQ multiplex PCR; TCRdb holds only in-frame clones, not every one. The sample carries 30,000 to 35,000 clones, around three quarters recorded once. Sequences were derived from peripheral blood, sampled 28 days after the second AZD1222 dose. Receptors originate from an adult who received the AZD1222 COVID-19 vaccine.

The V and J genes are TRBV6-5 and TRBJ1-2; TRBD1 might be the D (6 bases). Trimming cost V 5 bases and J 0 bases, with 10 bases left between them. There are 14 residues in the CDR3. Germline V gene data show CDR1 as MNHEY and CDR2 as SVGAGI. The CDR3 spells CASSRQATNYGYTF. The CDR3 DNA reads as TGTGCCAGCAGTCGACAGGCTACTAACTATGGCTACACCTTC.

This clone showed up just a few times. The chain carries TRBV19 and TRBJ2-6; tentatively, D is TRBD1 (8 bases). Trimming took off 6 bases at V and 0 bases at J, with 24 bases between the two ends. The V gene's germline CDR1 is LNHDA and CDR2 SQIVND (reference sequence). The CDR3 length is 20 residues. The CDR3: CASSLKGRQGRGSGANVLTF. CDR3 nucleotide sequence: TGTGCCAGTAGCCTCAAAGGGAGACAGGGGAGGGGCTCTGGGGCCAACGTCCTGACTTTC.

The chain carries TRBV19 and TRBJ1-6; unclear D gene. Trimming shortened V by 3 bases and J by 9 bases, and 6 bases separated the two germline ends. This CDR3 comprises 12 residues. Germline lookup yields CDR1 LNHDA and CDR2 SQIVND (reference sequence). In nucleotides, the CDR3 is TGTGCCAGTAGTATTAATGGTTCACCCCTCCACTTT. This gives the protein CASSINGSPLHF.

The CDR3 sequence is CASSFRQLAGRTDTQYF. The CDR3 region has the DNA TGTGCCAGCAGCTTCCGGCAACTAGCGGGGCGCACAGATACGCAGTATTTT. This sequence joins TRBV11-3 and TRBJ2-3, with 10 nucleotides matching TRBD2. The CDR3 runs to 17 residues. Germline V gene sequence: CDR1 SGHNT, CDR2 YENEEA. V trimming: 3 bases; J trimming: 1 base; junction bases outside the gene matches: 7.

A few counts support this clone. V gene TRBV18 combines with J gene TRBJ1-5, with 9 bases fitting TRBD1. The CDR3 is made up of 16 amino acids. Germline V lookup: CDR1 KGHSH, CDR2 LQKENI. The J segment lost 9 bases and the V segment lost 6 bases, leaving 15 bases of the junction unmatched. CDR3 bases: TGTGCCAGCTCTCCCCCAGGACAGGGGCCGGAACGGCCCCAGCATTTT. Its translation is CASSPPGQGPERPQHF.

The chain couples TRBV2 to TRBJ1-1; D is unclear. The CDR3 has 11 residues. In germline, CDR1 is SNHLY, CDR2 FYNNEI. Between the trimmed V and J ends, which lost 3 bases and 11 bases, there was a span of 10 bases. CDR3 region: CASSEGPGAFF. Here the CDR3 DNA reads TGTGCCAGCAGTGAGGGCCCTGGGGCTTTCTTT.

V usage is TRBV3-1 (or the pseudogene TRBV3-2) and J usage is TRBJ1-1, with TRBD1 matching over 7 bases. V dropped 4 bases and J dropped 11; count of bases not matched to a gene: 13. Per the germline V gene, CDR1 is LGHDT and CDR2 is YNNKEL (reference sequence). CDR3 size: 14 residues. The CDR3 is CASSLTGNAAGAFF. CDR3 nucleotide sequence: TGTGCCAGCAGCCTGACAGGGAACGCCGCTGGGGCTTTCTTT.

The chain couples TRBV19 to TRBJ1-1; TRBD1 agrees at 7 bases. The junction had 2 bases not matched to a gene; V was cut back by 6 bases and J by 7 bases. CDR1 is LNHDA and CDR2 is SQIVND in the germline V gene (reference sequence). The CDR3 length is 11 residues. The CDR3 here is CASRRQGEAFF. CDR3 sequence (DNA): TGTGCCAGTAGACGACAGGGTGAAGCTTTCTTT.

The chain combines TRBV14 with TRBJ2-1; tentative D call: TRBD2 (6 bases). Trimming took 4 bases from V and 0 from J, leaving 19 bases between them. There are 18 residues in the CDR3. From germline, CDR1 is SGHDN and CDR2 FVKESK. The DNA for the CDR3 is TGTGCCAGCAGCCTCCCACCCGGGAGCCCCAGCTCCTACAATGAGCAGTTCTTC. Protein product: CASSLPPGSPSSYNEQFF.

There are a few counts of this clone. The chain carries TRBV5-5 and TRBJ2-1; 9 bases line up with TRBD2. The CDR3 is 17 amino acids. Germline V gene lookup returns CDR1 SGHKS and CDR2 YYEKEE (reference sequence). Unmatched junction bases numbered 6, after V lost 0 bases and J lost 2 bases. The CDR3 nucleotides read TGTGCCAGCAGCTTGGTTGCGGCGGGGGGGGCCTACAATGAGCAGTTCTTC. As protein: CASSLVAAGGAYNEQFF.

This chain joins TRBV12-5 and TRBJ2-5, with D possibly TRBD2 on 5 matching bases. The germline gives CDR1 LGHNT, CDR2 FRNRAP. Trimming stripped 2 bases from V and 9 bases from J, with 13 bases between. This CDR3 comprises 13 residues. The CDR3 loop reads CASGLPLSGAQYF. The CDR3 DNA reads as TGTGCTAGTGGTTTGCCTTTATCCGGGGCCCAGTACTTC.

The chain carries TRBV27 and TRBJ1-1, with TRBD1 identical over 7 bases. CDR1 is MNHEY and CDR2 is SMNVEV in the germline V gene (reference sequence). This CDR3 is 12 amino acids long. V lost 6 bases to trimming and J lost 7 bases; unmatched junction nucleotides: 5. The CDR3 is CASSRDRYEAFF. In nucleotides, the CDR3 is TGTGCCAGCAGCAGGGACAGATATGAAGCTTTCTTT.

The count of this clone is one. V is TRBV29-1 and J is TRBJ2-2, with unresolved D. Trimming removed 4 bases at V and 5 bases at J, with 14 bases between. Germline V lookup: CDR1 SQVTM, CDR2 ANQGSEA. This CDR3 spans 14 amino acids. This CDR3 reads CSVVSPLGTGELFF. DNA for the CDR3: TGCAGCGTTGTAAGCCCCTTGGGAACCGGGGAGCTGTTTTTT.

This rearrangement joins TRBV7-2 to TRBJ2-3; 11 bases align to TRBD2. CDR3 size: 17 residues. J gave up 3 bases and V 5 bases, and 10 bases lay outside the gene matches. Germline V gene data show CDR1 as SGHTA and CDR2 as FQGNSA. The CDR3 reads CASSITSGRIGTDTQYF. The CDR3 DNA follows: TGTGCCAGCAGCATTACTAGCGGGAGAATAGGAACAGATACGCAGTATTTT.

This clone was seen only once. The rearrangement joins TRBV30 to TRBJ1-3; no clear D gene. Germline-derived CDR1 and CDR2 are GTSNPN and SVGIG (reference sequence). The CDR3 covers 12 residues. The V end lost 0 bases, the J end lost 4 bases, and 4 bases lay between the germline ends. In nucleotides, the CDR3 is TGTGCCTGGAGTGTAGTAGGAAACACCATATATTTT. Protein: CAWSVVGNTIYF. Full variable domain (rest looked up from reference TRBV30 and TRBJ1-3): SQTIHQWPATLVQPVGSPLSLECTVEGTSNPNLYWYRQAAGRGLQLLFYSVGIGQISSEVPQNLSASRPQDRQFILSSKKLLLSDSGFYLCAWSVVGNTIYFGEGSWLTVV.

In nucleotides, the CDR3 is TGTGCTAGTGGTTTGGCGGGGGGACCCTACGAGCAGTACTTC. This encodes CASGLAGGPYEQYF. This rearrangement joins TRBV12-5 to TRBJ2-7; 7 bases are a match to TRBD2. V was clipped by 1 base and J by 2 bases; unmatched bases: 2. Germline lookup yields CDR1 LGHNT and CDR2 FRNRAP. The CDR3 loop spans 14 amino acids.

This clone was detected once. The rearrangement joins TRBV18 to TRBJ2-1, with 9 bases identical to TRBD2. This CDR3 spans 18 amino acids. From germline, CDR1 is KGHSH and CDR2 LQKENI. With 0 bases clipped from V and 7 bases from J, the junction kept 13 bases outside the gene matches. The CDR3 sequence: CASSPPLLAGKGWNEQFF. The CDR3 bases are TGTGCCAGCTCACCACCCTTGCTAGCGGGAAAGGGTTGGAATGAGCAGTTCTTC.

The CDR3 DNA follows: TGTGCCAGCAGTGAAAGGGGGTCCCCCGGAGATGAACTGTTTTTT. This translates into CASSERGSPGDELFF. The chain has TRBV25-1 and TRBJ1-4; possibly TRBD1 for D (6 bases). CDR1 is MGHDK and CDR2 is SYGVNS in the germline V gene. This CDR3 is 15 amino acids long. The ends were cut back, 2 bases at V and 12 bases at J, with 19 bases in the middle.

The chain is built from TRBV18 and TRBJ1-2; 9 nucleotides line up with TRBD1. The CDR3 is made up of 14 amino acids. Trimming cost V 2 bases and J 7 bases; bases outside gene matches: 5. Germline CDR1 is KGHSH and CDR2 is LQKENI. CDR3 sequence: CASSPRDRDGGYTF. The CDR3 DNA reads TGTGCCAGCTCACCAAGGGACAGGGATGGTGGCTACACCTTC. The whole variable domain, filled in from reference TRBV18 and TRBJ1-2, reads NAGVMQNPRHLVRRRGQEARLRCSPMKGHSHVYWYRQLPEEGLKFMVYLQKENIIDESGMPKERFSAEFPKEGPSILRIQQVVRGDSAAYFCASSPRDRDGGYTFGSGTRLTVV.

This chain links TRBV11-3 with TRBJ2-1; 13 positions match TRBD2. Germline assignment: CDR1 SGHNT and CDR2 YENEEA. V shed 5 bases, J shed 8 bases, and the junction held 6 bases outside the gene matches. The CDR3 length is 15 residues. CDR3 residues: CASSPGTSGAHEQFF. The CDR3 DNA sequence: TGTGCCAGCAGCCCAGGGACTAGCGGGGCCCATGAGCAGTTCTTC.

On this clone itself: The same CDR3 is also encoded by other DNA sequences in this sample. The chain uses TRBV6-5 and TRBJ2-7, with TRBD1 as a possible D gene (6 bases). Germline CDR1 reads MNHEY; CDR2 reads SVGAGI. This CDR3 has 14 amino acids. Between the trimmed V and J ends, which lost 0 bases and 2 bases, there was a span of 8 bases. CDR3 DNA: TGTGCCAGCAGTTACTCAGGACAGACCTACGAGCAGTACTTC. It specifies CASSYSGQTYEQYF.

CDR3 DNA: TGTGCCATCAGGCCCTCGGACAGCTCCTACGAGCAGTACTTC. Protein product: CAIRPSDSSYEQYF. This chain joins TRBV10-3 and TRBJ2-7; D may be TRBD1 (6 bases). V was clipped by 6 bases and J by 0 bases, with 12 bases between them. The CDR3 runs 14 residues. Germline values: CDR1 ENHRY, CDR2 SYGVKD.

The V gene is TRBV7-2, the J gene TRBJ2-5, with 8 bases that match TRBD2. CDR1 is SGHTA, CDR2 FQGNSA, per germline. The CDR3 runs 15 residues. V was pared by 3 bases and J by 5 bases, with 8 bases of the junction left unmatched. The CDR3 sequence: CASSLAGTSVETQYF. CDR3 bases: TGTGCCAGCAGCTTGGCCGGGACTAGTGTTGAGACCCAGTACTTC.

V and J are TRBV29-1 and TRBJ1-1, with D maybe TRBD1 (5 bases). The CDR3 covers 13 residues. CDR1 and CDR2 (germline): SQVTM, ANQGSEA. The V end lost 3 bases, the J end lost 3 bases, and 11 bases lay between the germline ends. Here the CDR3 DNA reads TGCAGCGTTGACGGGGCAGGGCACACTGAAGCTTTCTTT. The encoded protein is CSVDGAGHTEAFF.

The V call is TRBV9, the J call TRBJ1-1; TRBD1 might be the D (5 bases). Trimming pared 0 bases from V and 1 base from J, leaving 16 bases between. The CDR3 runs to 17 residues. Germline CDR1 SGDLS, CDR2 YYNGEE. The CDR3 nucleotides read TGTGCCAGCAGCGTAGAAGAACCTGTCGACAGGAACACTGAAGCTTTCTTT. Protein product: CASSVEEPVDRNTEAFF.

The chain uses TRBV27 and TRBJ1-5; 9 bases are a match to TRBD1. V trimming: 6 bases; J trimming: 1 base; junction bases outside the gene matches: 7. CDR1 and CDR2 from the germline V gene are MNHEY and SMNVEV (reference sequence). The CDR3 totals 16 residues. The CDR3: CASRQQGARSNQPQHF. CDR3 coding DNA: TGTGCCAGCAGGCAACAGGGGGCCAGAAGCAATCAGCCCCAGCATTTT.

This clone was recorded only once. This rearrangement joins TRBV11-2 to TRBJ1-3; possibly TRBD1 for D (5 bases). The germline V gene encodes CDR1 SGHAT and CDR2 FQNNGV. CDR3 length equals 15 residues. Trimming pared 2 bases from V and 2 bases from J, leaving 10 bases between. This CDR3 reads CASSLPGMAGNTIYF. The CDR3, as DNA: TGTGCCAGCAGCTTACCAGGGATGGCTGGAAACACCATATATTTT.

The chain is built from TRBV10-1 and TRBJ2-3; 8 bases match TRBD2. CDR3 length: 15 amino acids. The germline CDR1 and CDR2 sequences are WNHNN and SYGVQD (reference sequence). J gave up 2 bases and V 5 bases, and 6 bases lay outside the gene matches. CDR3 protein: CASSQLAAITDTQYF. The DNA of the CDR3 is TGCGCCAGCAGTCAACTAGCGGCTATCACAGATACGCAGTATTTT.